This TCR beta chain was obtained from a study of OX40 agonist ivuxolimab in advanced cancers. Regarding the research as a whole: Ivuxolimab was a fully human IgG2 agonistic monoclonal antibody targeting the costimulatory receptor OX40 (CD134). Intravenous ivuxolimab was administered to patients every 2 weeks at six dose levels: 0.01, 0.1, 0.3, 1.5, 3 and 10 mg/kg. Of the approximately 54 dose-escalation patients, hepatocellular carcinoma was present in 19, melanoma in roughly 15, renal cell carcinoma in 9 and head and neck cancer in 9. In the dose-escalation cohort, around four fifths of patients were male, and the mean age was approximately 60 years with a range of about 20 to 79. Patients were allowed to have had prior anti-PD-1, anti-PD-L1 or anti-CTLA-4 therapy, and about 40% of the dose-escalation patients had been treated with checkpoint inhibitors. Three dose-escalation patients achieved partial responses, one with hepatocellular carcinoma and two with cutaneous melanoma. The purpose of peripheral TCRbeta sequencing was to test whether ivuxolimab changed TCR sequence diversity and led to clonal T-cell expansion. The paper covers the monotherapy dose-escalation part of the phase I ivuxolimab trial, which included N ≈ 57 patients.

General conclusions and limits of the study: Which antigens the clonally expanded peripheral T cells were specific for was not determined. After ivuxolimab, CD8+ T cells had more expanded clones than CD4+ T cells on average. At doses of 0.1 to 3.0 mg/kg, clonal expansion of both CD4+ and CD8+ T cells in blood was seen between baseline and week 6. Low levels of normalized T-cell clonal expansion were also seen in some patients who did not respond. In the 0.1-3.0 mg/kg groups, partial responders were among the patients with the lowest normalized peripheral clonal expansion, particularly in CD8+ T cells.

This clone was recorded only once. No cognate antigen has been identified for it. Base qualities are not provided; no much larger clone lies one nucleotide away. Patients with autoimmune disease history or receiving systemic immunosuppression were excluded from the trial. In every dose cohort, peripheral blood was drawn for TCR sequencing at baseline, cycle 4 day 1, and cycle 7 day 1. The samples were taken from a phase I, first-in-human, multicenter, open-label dose-escalation trial of ivuxolimab. Adults with locally advanced or metastatic melanoma, renal cell, hepatocellular, or head and neck squamous cell carcinoma were enrolled in the trial. Before TCR sequencing, CD4+ T cells and CD8+ T cells from peripheral blood were sorted into separate populations. Genomic DNA was isolated from the sorted cells so that the TCRbeta CDR3 region could be sequenced. The immunoSEQ Assay was used to sequence the TCRbeta CDR3 regions. TCRdb took this table from immuneACCESS and kept in-frame rearrangements with V and J called. Such tables lack part of the clones; where checked against another copy, unresolved V genes explain under half of the gap, and the rest is unexplained. The sample table shows about 83,000 clones, and 85% to 90% are seen once. 0.5% to 0.8% of the sample rests with the top ten.

This receptor was identified in an adult with an advanced solid tumor such as melanoma, head and neck, liver or kidney cancer. The material sequenced was CD4+ or CD8+ T cells sorted from blood, taken in a trial of the OX40 agonist ivuxolimab.

CDR3 protein: CASSDSSRQVLVGYEQYF. The DNA reads TGTGCCAGCAGTGACTCGAGTCGACAGGTACTGGTGGGGTACGAGCAGTACTTC. The chain links TRBV6-4 with TRBJ2-7, with TRBD1 as a weak D call on 6 bases. V drops 0 bases and J drops 4 bases, leaving 22 bases in between. The germline V gene gives CDR1 as MRHNA and CDR2 as SNTAGT. From the cysteine through the phenylalanine, the CDR3 covers 18 amino acids. The sequence is cut down to CDR3 DNA, 54 bases in frame from base 1.